This is a list of T cell receptor beta chains from one sample in a study of blood T cell repertoires in COVID-19. Clones were sequenced by immunoSEQ multiplex PCR, and TCRdb holds only the in-frame ones, with some missing. The table records fewer than 130,000 clones, 87% of them present only once. The specimen was peripheral blood. These receptors came from a human donor in a cohort sampled during active COVID-19. Each CDR3 is given with its conserved first and last residue. The D gene is left open where the match is weak. A clone size is listed for some rows: how often the clone was seen (once, few, many), or a class if it is expanded.

j_gene | abundance | v_gene | d_gene | CDR3aa | CDR3nt
TRBJ1-1 | few | TRBV28 | . | CASSSSGEPNTEAFF | TGTGCCAGCAGTTCTTCAGGGGAGCCGAACACTGAAGCTTTCTTT
TRBJ2-1 | . | TRBV6-6 | . | CASRLNNEQFF | TGTGCCAGCAGATTAAACAATGAGCAGTTCTTC
TRBJ1-2 | . | TRBV28 | TRBD1 | CASSLKQGVRGYTF | TGTGCCAGCAGTTTAAAGCAGGGGGTACGAGGCTACACCTTC
TRBJ1-1 | . | TRBV6-2/TRBV6-3 | . | CASSYSSDTEAFF | TGTGCCAGCAGTTACTCATCGGACACTGAAGCTTTCTTT
TRBJ1-1 | . | TRBV27 | . | CASSFSRDTEAFF | TGTGCCAGCAGTTTTTCCAGGGACACTGAAGCTTTCTTT
TRBJ1-4 | . | TRBV3-1/TRBV3-2 | TRBD1 | CASSLGTASEKLFF | TGTGCCAGCAGCCTAGGGACAGCATCTGAAAAACTGTTTTTT
TRBJ2-7 | . | TRBV9 | . | CASSTQQSMGEQYF | TGTGCCAGCAGCACCCAACAGTCGATGGGCGAGCAGTACTTC
TRBJ2-3 | . | TRBV12-3/TRBV12-4 | . | CASRADTQYF | TGTGCCAGCCGGGCAGATACGCAGTATTTT
TRBJ2-1 | . | TRBV11-2 | . | CASSSFLAVHSYNEQFF | TGTGCCAGCAGCTCCTTTCTGGCGGTCCACTCCTACAATGAGCAGTTCTTC
TRBJ1-6 | . | TRBV18 | TRBD1 | CASSPDEGARSPLHF | TGTGCCAGCTCACCAGATGAGGGGGCGCGATCACCCCTCCACTTT
TRBJ1-5 | . | TRBV18 | . | CASSPDVGGAGSNQPQHF | TGTGCCAGCTCACCAGATGTCGGGGGGGCAGGGAGCAATCAGCCCCAGCATTTT
TRBJ2-2 | once | TRBV11-3 | . | CASSLVPGSNTGELFF | TGTGCCAGCAGCTTAGTTCCGGGATCGAACACCGGGGAGCTGTTTTTT
TRBJ2-5 | . | TRBV10-3 | TRBD2 | CASSPSGGLQETQYF | TGTGCCTCCTCCCCTAGCGGGGGCCTACAAGAGACCCAGTACTTC
TRBJ1-6 | . | TRBV6-5 | . | CASSYSKLVRSSPLHF | TGTGCCAGCAGTTACTCCAAATTAGTAAGGAGTTCACCCCTCCACTTT
TRBJ1-2 | . | TRBV29-1 | TRBD1 | CSAGGMGQGAVRYTF | TGCAGCGCCGGCGGTATGGGACAGGGGGCTGTCCGCTACACCTTC
TRBJ1-1 | few | TRBV5-1 | . | CASSLGREAFF | TGCGCCAGCAGCTTGGGCAGGGAAGCTTTCTTT
TRBJ2-7 | . | TRBV11-2 | TRBD2 | CASSLAGTSTEQYF | TGTGCCAGCAGCTTAGCCGGGACTAGCACCGAGCAGTACTTC
TRBJ2-7 | . | TRBV3-1/TRBV3-2 | . | CASSQAVTSYEQYF | TGTGCCAGCAGCCAAGCGGTTACTAGCTACGAGCAGTACTTC
TRBJ2-7 | . | TRBV12-3/TRBV12-4 | . | CASKTGSYEQYF | TGTGCCAGCAAAACAGGGTCCTACGAGCAGTACTTC
TRBJ2-5 | once | TRBV5-6 | TRBD2 | CASSSAGLAGETQYF | TGTGCCAGCAGCAGCGCCGGACTAGCGGGAGAGACCCAGTACTTC
TRBJ1-1 | . | TRBV18 | TRBD1 | CASSGQVIEAFF | TGTGCCAGCTCGGGACAGGTTATTGAAGCTTTCTTT
TRBJ1-1 | once | TRBV11-3 | . | CASSKGAEAFF | TGTGCCAGCTCTAAGGGGGCTGAAGCTTTCTTT
TRBJ2-5 | . | TRBV10-1 | TRBD2 | CASAPGGREETQYF | TGCGCCAGCGCCCCGGGGGGGCGGGAGGAGACCCAGTACTTC
TRBJ1-5 | . | TRBV12-3/TRBV12-4 | TRBD1 | CASRGTAQPQHF | TGTGCCAGCAGGGGGACAGCTCAGCCCCAGCATTTT
TRBJ2-1 | . | TRBV20-1 | . | CSASNRDTFF | TGCAGTGCTAGTAACAGGGACACGTTCTTC
TRBJ2-3 | . | TRBV24-1 | TRBD2 | CATSDPSGGADTQYF | TGTGCCACCAGTGACCCTAGCGGGGGGGCAGATACGCAGTATTTT
TRBJ1-5 | . | TRBV19 | . | CASSISTGSAQPQHF | TGTGCCAGTAGTATATCTACAGGGTCCGCCCAGCCCCAGCATTTT
TRBJ1-5 | . | TRBV24-1 | . | CATSRGGKFQPQHF | TGTGCCACCAGCCGCGGGGGGAAATTTCAGCCCCAGCATTTT
TRBJ2-3 | . | TRBV28 | TRBD2 | CATRLAGGADTQYF | TGTGCCACGCGACTAGCGGGAGGGGCTGATACGCAGTATTTT
TRBJ2-7 | . | TRBV11-2 | . | CASSSSREQYF | TGTGCCAGCAGCTCAAGTCGGGAGCAGTACTTC
TRBJ2-5 | once | TRBV6-5 | . | CASSLTDLQETQYF | TGTGCCAGCAGCCTGACAGACCTCCAAGAGACCCAGTACTTC
TRBJ1-1 | . | TRBV28 | . | CASSFYGGTEAFF | TGTGCCAGCAGTTTCTACGGGGGGACTGAAGCTTTCTTT
TRBJ1-4 | . | TRBV7-9 | TRBD1 | CASSLEGQGSEKLFF | TGTGCCAGCAGCTTAGAGGGACAGGGCAGTGAAAAACTGTTTTTT
TRBJ1-4 | . | TRBV7-9 | . | CASSLAGRWEKLFF | TGTGCCAGCAGCCTGGCGGGGCGGTGGGAAAAACTGTTTTTT
TRBJ2-2 | . | TRBV6-5 | . | CASSYSIKGTGELFF | TGTGCCAGCAGTTACTCGATTAAGGGGACCGGGGAGCTGTTTTTT
TRBJ1-5 | . | TRBV12-3/TRBV12-4 | . | CASTGGGNQPQHF | TGTGCCAGCACCGGCGGGGGCAATCAGCCCCAGCATTTT
TRBJ1-2 | . | TRBV9 | . | CASSVRGQINYGYTF | TGTGCCAGCAGCGTGAGAGGACAGATCAACTATGGCTACACCTTC
TRBJ2-2 | medium-sized | TRBV7-2 | TRBD2 | CASSAGVGVKSTGELFF | TGTGCCAGCAGCGCGGGGGTCGGGGTTAAGAGCACCGGGGAGCTGTTTTTT
TRBJ2-3 | . | TRBV3-1/TRBV3-2 | . | CASSPSLGGGTDTQYF | TGTGCCAGCAGCCCGAGTCTAGGAGGCGGCACAGATACGCAGTATTTT
TRBJ1-1 | . | TRBV6-5 | TRBD1 | CASTADRLATEAFF | TGTGCCAGCACCGCGGACAGGCTGGCCACTGAAGCTTTCTTT
TRBJ2-3 | . | TRBV7-2 | TRBD1 | CASSFRTGSVDTQYF | TGTGCCAGCAGCTTCCGGACAGGGTCCGTAGATACGCAGTATTTT
TRBJ2-1 | . | TRBV2 | TRBD2 | CASSDPATSGSLVFF | TGTGCCAGCAGTGACCCCGCGACTAGCGGGAGTTTAGTGTTCTTC
TRBJ2-6 | . | TRBV7-9 | . | CASSSDSASGANVLTF | TGTGCCAGCAGCTCAGACAGTGCCTCTGGGGCCAACGTCCTGACTTTC
TRBJ1-5 | . | TRBV11-3 | TRBD1 | CASSFSHRDSANSNQPQHF | TGTGCCAGCAGCTTCAGTCACCGGGACAGCGCTAATAGCAATCAGCCCCAGCATTTT
TRBJ2-6 | . | TRBV7-2 | . | CASSRAGSSGANVLTF | TGTGCCAGCAGCCGCGCCGGGAGCTCTGGGGCCAACGTCCTGACTTTC
TRBJ1-1 | . | TRBV18 | . | CASSSTVTGTEAFF | TGTGCCAGCTCATCGACAGTAACTGGCACTGAAGCTTTCTTT
TRBJ2-3 | . | TRBV9 | TRBD1 | CASSDRGLDTQYF | TGTGCCAGCAGCGACAGGGGGCTGGATACGCAGTATTTT
TRBJ2-3 | once | TRBV18 | TRBD2 | CASSSSGGAPDTQYF | TGTGCCAGCTCATCTAGCGGGGGGGCCCCTGATACGCAGTATTTT
TRBJ2-2 | . | TRBV18 | . | CASSPGAGTNTGELFF | TGTGCCAGCTCACCAGGTGCAGGGACGAACACCGGGGAGCTGTTTTTT